This T cell receptor (beta chain) was captured in a study of T cell responses to AZD1222 COVID-19 vaccine. Remarks on this clone: The antigen is undetermined.

Method: immunoSEQ multiplex PCR; TCRdb's copy keeps in-frame clones and lacks some. The sample includes around 180,000 clones, about nine tenths seen only once; the top ten take roughly 6.5%. Findings and limits, study-wide: At baseline, just 5 or 6 AZD1222 recipients tested seropositive.

Germline values: CDR1 LNHDA, CDR2 SQIVND (reference sequence). This CDR3 has 17 residues. The V and J ends lost 2 bases and 4 bases respectively, with 21 bases between them. This chain joins TRBV19 and TRBJ2-7; no clear D. The specimen was peripheral blood, collected on day 0 of AZD1222 vaccination. The sequence was collected from an adult in good health. The CDR3 bases are TGTGCCAGTAGTATAAGATCGGAGACGTTTTGGGGTTACGAGCAGTACTTC. Translating gives CASSIRSETFWGYEQYF.